This T cell receptor beta chain comes out of a study of T cells in Graves' hyperthyroidism and ophthalmopathy. Study results and caveats: Separating ophthalmopathy from stable hyperthyroidism was achieved by a 13 V-J model. The model's output predicted ophthalmopathy at a median of roughly seven months prior to onset.

Germline CDR1 SQVTM, CDR2 ANQGSEA. The CDR3 extends over 12 amino acids. V shed 4 bases and J 9 bases; nucleotides not matched to a gene: 6. As to this clonotype: As yet, its antigen is unknown.

RNA transcripts were the template for amplifying TCR beta CDR3 regions. TCR CDR3 regions were first amplified by RT-PCR with HTBI primers. TCRdb recomputed calls from the multiplex PCR reads with MiXCR, one row per CDR3 protein. The sample lists 480,000 or so distinct CDR3 sequences, 40% to 50% occurring once. Diagnosing involved the use of clinical symptoms, serum thyroxine and TRAb, thyroid ultrasound and orbital computed tomography. V and J are TRBV29-1 and TRBJ2-4, with 7 nucleotides matching TRBD2. Sequencing input: peripheral blood or thyroid tissue (not recorded which). This sequence originates from an adult woman with Graves' disease, either hyperthyroidism or ophthalmopathy (not recorded which). CDR3 amino acids: CSVGEREFIQYF. The CDR3 coding sequence is TGCAGCGTTGGGGAGCGGGAATTCATTCAGTACTTC.